The subject of this entry is one TCR beta chain. Antigen: not known. This record comes from a study of T cells after yellow fever vaccination. Study outcomes and limitations: Reappearance after the booster was seen for most primary-vaccination clones, at around 95% CD4 and around 90% CD8. A limited proportion of clonotypes was detected within both the CD4 and CD8 compartments. It was the secondary response that reached its peak faster, day 5 versus 15, but it was weaker.

Synthesis of TCR cDNA relied on 5'RACE template switching, which attached a universal primer site and UMIs. MiXCR, applied by TCRdb to the 5' RACE reads, yields one record per CDR3 protein. The data show 500,000 to 650,000 distinct CDR3 sequences, with around a sixth seen just once and roughly a sixth held by the top ten. The material sequenced was PBMCs, taken about 5 days after the first yellow fever vaccination. The sequence derives from a man younger than 30 who received the YFV17D yellow fever vaccine.

The CDR3 bases are TGTGCCAGCAGCGGGACAAGGGGGAGGAATGAGCAGTTCTTC. Encoded protein: CASSGTRGRNEQFF. This chain joins TRBV7-9 and TRBJ2-1, with D perhaps being TRBD1 or TRBD2 (6 bases each). CDR1 is SEHNR and CDR2 is FQNEAQ in the germline V gene (reference sequence). Trimming took off 5 bases at V and 7 bases at J, with 15 bases between the two ends. This CDR3 has 14 residues.